This section outlines one TCR beta chain sequence together with its context. The antigen remains undetermined. The V end lost 1 base, the J end lost 6 bases, and 16 bases lay between the germline ends. The V gene's germline CDR1 is SGHDT and CDR2 YYEEEE. The CDR3 contains 15 residues. Findings and caveats of the study: The TCR gene usage of tumor memory CD4+ T cells clustered together with blood and lymph node memory CD4+ cells and with lymph node naive CD4+ cells. The larger-cohort validation was restricted to a single TCR beta V-J rearrangement rather than whole repertoires. Tumor Treg TCRs overlapped most with tumor naive CD4+ cells.

After constant-region reverse-primer amplification, full-length variable regions underwent semi-nested PCR with Nested Universal Primer A. Using its own MiXCR run on the 5' RACE reads, TCRdb lists one record per CDR3 protein. The profile shows 7,300 or so distinct CDR3 sequences, around 40% of them singletons. Sequenced input: memory CD4+ T cells sorted from blood. The sample's subset: memory CD4+ T cells, CD4+CD45RO+CD25-. The TCR was taken from a female donor with breast cancer. The chain joins TRBV5-6 to TRBJ2-5; D is possibly TRBD1 (5 bases). The CDR3 loop is CASSLSLQGWQTQYF. CDR3 nucleotide sequence: TGTGCCAGCAGCTTGAGTCTGCAGGGCTGGCAGACCCAGTACTTC.